This entry is about one T cell receptor beta chain. This CDR3 is built from 15 residues. Germline assignment: CDR1 LNHNV and CDR2 YYDKDF (reference sequence). J was trimmed by 2 bases and V by 9 bases; bases with no gene match: 12. These data are taken from a study of blood T cell repertoires in COVID-19. The overall study: Material from acute and convalescent COVID-19 was sourced from the United States, Italy and Spain. Sample material is recorded as cDNA or gDNA derived from T cells, B-cell-depleted T cells, or PBMCs.

Seattle enrolled patients during active infection and tracked them longitudinally. As processed by the authors: Estimation of nucleated cell counts relied on the amplification of reference gene primers. Profiling relied on immunoSEQ multiplex PCR, and the TCRdb table lists in-frame clones only, not all of them. That table supplies the V and J calls and clone size; D and trimming were determined from the DNA. The sample has about 240,000 clones; roughly 81% are singletons. The source material was peripheral blood. This clonotype was obtained from an elderly woman with COVID-19, enrolled during active disease. The chain couples TRBV15 to TRBJ2-5; TRBD2 matches at 7 bases. The DNA of the CDR3 is TGTGCCACGGCCCCTCGGGCCGGGGGGCAAGAGACCCAGTACTTC. It yields the protein CATAPRAGGQETQYF.